Shown below are 14 T cell receptor beta chains from a single sample sequenced in a study of blood T cell repertoires in COVID-19 (dated by TCRdb to the early 2020s). To prepare the library, the immunoSEQ multiplex PCR assay was applied. The source is immuneACCESS, and TCRdb retained only in-frame sequences with V and J called. Part of the clones is not carried over; for the studies checked, unresolved V genes explain less than half of this, and the remainder is unexplained. This sample lists about 69,000 clones; 75% to 90% were detected once. Around 29% of the sample is held by the ten biggest clonotypes. Material for sequencing was peripheral blood. These receptors were collected from a human donor in a cohort sampled during active COVID-19.

The J gene is TRBJ1-6, the V gene TRBV25-1; 9 bases agree with TRBD1. This CDR3 spans 18 amino acids. J was trimmed by 7 bases and V by 0 bases; bases with no gene match: 10. Germline V gives CDR1 MGHDK, CDR2 SYGVNS. CDR3 region: CASSEYRGQGGGNSPLHF. The CDR3 bases are TGTGCCAGCAGTGAATATCGGGGACAGGGCGGTGGCAATTCACCCCTCCACTTT.

The CDR3 sequence is CASEARGRDTQYF. CDR3 in DNA: TGTGCCTCTGAAGCGCGGGGTCGGGATACGCAGTATTTT. This chain joins TRBV30 and TRBJ2-3; D is possibly TRBD2 (6 bases). Trimming cost V 7 bases and J 6 bases, with 17 bases left between them. CDR1 is GTSNPN and CDR2 is SVGIG in the germline V gene (reference sequence). The CDR3 runs to 13 residues.

The genes are TRBV6-6 and TRBJ2-5, with 11 bases that match TRBD2. Germline loops: CDR1 MNHNY, CDR2 SVGAGI (reference sequence). With 6 bases clipped from V and 1 base from J, the junction kept 7 bases outside the gene matches. The CDR3 consists of 16 residues. The CDR3 sequence is CASRQTSGGLQETQYF. CDR3 in DNA: TGTGCCAGCAGGCAAACTAGCGGGGGCCTCCAAGAGACCCAGTACTTC.

For this clone: Other DNA sequences in the same sample also yield this CDR3. The CDR3 DNA reads TGCGCCAGCCGACCGCGAGGACAGTCTCCCTACGAGCAGTACTTC. Encoded protein: CASRPRGQSPYEQYF. The chain links TRBV5-1 to TRBJ2-7, with a weak D call TRBD1 (6 bases). V lost 7 bases, J lost 2 bases, and 19 bases lay in between. The CDR3 loop spans 15 amino acids. Germline-derived CDR1 and CDR2 are SGHRS and YFSETQ.

V is TRBV7-8 and J is TRBJ1-5; 12 bases fit TRBD1. With V trimmed by 0 bases and J by 4 bases, 4 bases remained unmatched. CDR1 is SGHVS, CDR2 FQNEAQ, per germline. The CDR3 is 17 residues long. The CDR3 sequence is CASSLASGQGANQPQHF. The CDR3 bases are TGTGCCAGCAGCTTAGCGTCGGGACAGGGGGCAAATCAGCCCCAGCATTTT.

This rearrangement joins TRBV4-1 to TRBJ1-2; D remains ambiguous. Germline-derived CDR1 and CDR2 are MGHRA and YSYEKL. Trimming took 0 bases from V and 0 from J, leaving 17 bases between them. The CDR3 has 18 amino acids. CDR3 sequence reads: CASSQEMEGLSTNYGYTF. Here the CDR3 DNA reads TGCGCCAGCAGCCAAGAGATGGAGGGTCTGAGTACTAACTATGGCTACACCTTC.

This clone was recorded only once. CDR3 sequence reads: CASSPGQGAPEAFF. The DNA for the CDR3 is TGTGCCAGCAGCCCTGGACAGGGGGCCCCTGAAGCTTTCTTT. This rearrangement joins TRBV9 to TRBJ1-1, with TRBD1 matching 11 bases. The CDR3 spans 14 residues. The trim removed 4 bases at V and 6 bases at J, leaving 5 bases unmatched. Germline CDR1 and CDR2: SGDLS and YYNGEE. Looking up the rest from reference TRBV9 and TRBJ1-1 gives the full variable domain: DSGVTQTPKHLITATGQRVTLRCSPRSGDLSVYWYQQSLDQGLQFLIQYYNGEERAKGNILERFSAQQFPDLHSELNLSSLELGDSALYFCASSPGQGAPEAFFGQGTRLTVV.

The rearrangement uses TRBV18 and TRBJ2-1, with a tentative D call TRBD2 (5 bases). The CDR3 covers 13 residues. Germline V gene lookup returns CDR1 KGHSH and CDR2 LQKENI. The ends were cut back, 3 bases at V and 8 bases at J, with 11 bases in the middle. CDR3 protein: CASSPQEGDEQFF. CDR3 nucleotide sequence: TGTGCCAGCTCACCCCAAGAGGGTGATGAGCAGTTCTTC.

This clone was counted only a few times. V usage is TRBV18 and J usage is TRBJ2-7, with 10 bases aligning to TRBD1. Germline lookup yields CDR1 KGHSH and CDR2 LQKENI. The junction had 9 bases not matched to a gene; V was cut back by 4 bases and J by 6 bases. This CDR3 contains 15 residues. Here the CDR3 DNA reads TGTGCCAGCTCACGGGGGACAGGGGAGGTCGGCGAGCAGTACTTC. Its translation: CASSRGTGEVGEQYF.

The chain uses TRBV7-3 and TRBJ2-1, with TRBD1 matching over 7 bases. Trimming removed 4 bases from V and 0 bases from J; junction bases left unmatched: 3. Germline V gives CDR1 SGHTA, CDR2 FQGTGA. CDR3 length equals 15 residues. CDR3 DNA: TGTGCCAGCAGCTGGGACAGCAGCTCCTACAATGAGCAGTTCTTC. Translating it yields CASSWDSSSYNEQFF.

The V and J genes are TRBV6-5 and TRBJ2-3; 7 bases line up with TRBD1. The V gene's germline CDR1 is MNHEY and CDR2 SVGAGI. The CDR3 is 16 amino acids. Trimming cost V 1 base and J 3 bases; bases outside gene matches: 7. In DNA form, the CDR3 reads TGTGCCAGCAGTTACTTGACGGGACAGCAAACAGATACGCAGTATTTT. Its translation is CASSYLTGQQTDTQYF.

Comment on this clone: Within the sample, other DNA sequences also encode this same CDR3. The chain has TRBV12-3 or TRBV12-4 and TRBJ1-5, with TRBD1 identical over 7 bases. The CDR3 extends over 13 amino acids. Losses at the gene ends were 6 bases for V and 5 bases for J; bases not matched to a gene: 4. DNA of the CDR3: TGTGCCAGCAGCCTCGACAGGGATCAGCCCCAGCATTTT. Protein: CASSLDRDQPQHF.

As regards this clone: The sample has other DNA sequences that encode this CDR3 too. In nucleotides, the CDR3 is TGCGCCAGCAGCCCCGGGACTGGGAACACTGAAGCTTTCTTT. This codes for CASSPGTGNTEAFF. This chain connects TRBV5-1 to TRBJ1-1; TRBD1 is a possible D gene (5 bases). The ends were cut back, 4 bases at V and 1 base at J, with 11 bases in the middle. The germline V gene encodes CDR1 SGHRS and CDR2 YFSETQ. The CDR3 is 14 residues long.

This chain links TRBV15 with TRBJ2-1, with a possible D match to TRBD1 (6 bases). Trimming left V 5 bases short and J 5 bases short, with 10 bases between. This CDR3 has 13 amino acids. Germline V lookup: CDR1 LNHNV, CDR2 YYDKDF (reference sequence). The CDR3 region is CATSWDTNNEQFF. CDR3 nucleotide sequence: TGTGCCACCAGCTGGGACACCAACAATGAGCAGTTCTTC.